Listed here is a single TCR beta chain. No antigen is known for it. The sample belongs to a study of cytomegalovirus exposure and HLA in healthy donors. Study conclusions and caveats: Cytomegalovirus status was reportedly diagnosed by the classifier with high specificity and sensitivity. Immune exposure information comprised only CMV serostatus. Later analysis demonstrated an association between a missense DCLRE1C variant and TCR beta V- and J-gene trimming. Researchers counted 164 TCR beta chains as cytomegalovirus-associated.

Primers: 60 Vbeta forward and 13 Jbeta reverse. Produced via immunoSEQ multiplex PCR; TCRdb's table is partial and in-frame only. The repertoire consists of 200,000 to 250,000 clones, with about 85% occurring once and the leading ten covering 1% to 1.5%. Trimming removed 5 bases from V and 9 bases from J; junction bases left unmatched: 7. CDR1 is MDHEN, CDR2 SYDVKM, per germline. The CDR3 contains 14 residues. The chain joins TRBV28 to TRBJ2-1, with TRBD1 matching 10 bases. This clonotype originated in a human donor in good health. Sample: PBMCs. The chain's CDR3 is CASSPRGTGVEQFF. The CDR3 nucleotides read TGTGCCAGCAGTCCCCGAGGGACAGGGGTTGAGCAGTTCTTC.